One sample yielded the 7 T cell receptor beta chains listed below, sequenced in a study of Graves' ophthalmopathy and Graves' hyperthyroidism. Amplifying from RNA transcripts, the study obtained TCR beta CDR3 regions. First-round RT-PCR relied on HTBI primers, and a second-round multiplex PCR came next. TCRdb re-called the multiplex PCR reads with MiXCR, one entry per CDR3 protein. Of around 400,000 distinct CDR3 sequences in the sample, about 18% are singletons; the top ten hold about 1.4%. The sequencing input was peripheral blood. Source of these receptors: a woman aged 18-29 years with Graves' ophthalmopathy.

This clonotype has at least ten counts. The chain has TRBV27 and TRBJ2-5; 8 bases match TRBD1. Germline V lookup: CDR1 MNHEY, CDR2 SMNVEV (reference sequence). The CDR3 spans 14 residues. V was pared by 6 bases and J by 1 base, with 4 bases of the junction left unmatched. This CDR3 is CASRPGQGQETQYF. The CDR3 nucleotides are TGTGCCAGCAGACCAGGACAGGGCCAAGAGACCCAGTACTTC.

This clonotype was observed at least ten times. The rearrangement links TRBV28 to TRBJ1-2; TRBD1 matches at 8 bases. CDR1 and CDR2 (germline): MDHEN, SYDVKM. CDR3 length equals 16 residues. Losses at the gene ends were 6 bases for V and 7 bases for J; bases not matched to a gene: 16. The CDR3 reads CASSITDPGGYGGYTF. The CDR3 DNA reads as TGTGCCAGCAGCATCACTGACCCAGGGGGCTATGGTGGCTACACCTTC.

This clonotype was counted ten times or more. This sequence joins TRBV19 and TRBJ2-7; 9 bases fit TRBD1. CDR1 LNHDA and CDR2 SQIVND come from the germline V gene (reference sequence). The ends lost 5 bases at V and 6 bases at J; junction bases unmatched: 8. The CDR3 runs to 14 residues. In nucleotides, the CDR3 is TGTGCCAGTAGTTGGGGACAGGGCCGTGGCGAGCAGTACTTC. It codes for CASSWGQGRGEQYF.

This clonotype appeared many times. The gene calls are TRBV19 and TRBJ2-2, with D possibly matching TRBD1 (5 bases). V lost 2 bases and J lost 6, with 13 bases in between. This CDR3 has 15 amino acids. CDR1 LNHDA and CDR2 SQIVND come from the germline V gene (reference sequence). For the CDR3, the DNA is TGTGCCAGTAGTATACAGGGCCTTAGAGCCGGGGAGCTGTTTTTT. The encoded protein is CASSIQGLRAGELFF.

This clonotype was counted many times. The J gene is TRBJ2-7, the V gene TRBV19; tentatively, D is TRBD2 (5 bases). Germline V lookup: CDR1 LNHDA, CDR2 SQIVND (reference sequence). The CDR3 extends over 14 amino acids. Trimming left V 4 bases short and J 2 bases short, with 12 bases between. The CDR3 DNA reads TGTGCCAGTAGTACGGCCCGGGAAGCCTACGAGCAGTACTTC. Translating gives CASSTAREAYEQYF. The entire variable domain, with the rest obtained from reference TRBV19 and TRBJ2-7, is as follows: DGGITQSPKYLFRKEGQNVTLSCEQNLNHDAMYWYRQDPGQGLRLIYYSQIVNDFQKGDIAEGYSVSREKKESFPLTVTSAQKNPTAFYLCASSTAREAYEQYFGPGTRLTVT.

This chain uses TRBV28 with TRBJ2-5, with 8 bases fitting TRBD1. Germline V gives CDR1 MDHEN, CDR2 SYDVKM. The V and J ends lost 5 bases and 6 bases, in that order; junction bases with no gene match: 11. This CDR3 spans 15 amino acids. Written as DNA, the CDR3 is TGTGCCAGCAGTCAACAGGGGGTAGGATGGAAGACCCAGTACTTC. The encoded protein is CASSQQGVGWKTQYF.

This clonotype was seen many times. This rearrangement joins TRBV6-1 to TRBJ1-5; 7 bases fit TRBD1. This CDR3 contains 18 residues. Germline V gene lookup returns CDR1 MNHNS and CDR2 SASEGT. The J segment lost 0 bases and the V segment lost 2 bases, leaving 10 bases of the junction unmatched. Here the CDR3 reads CASSERGQSSYSNQPQHF. CDR3 DNA: TGTGCCAGCAGTGAACGGGGACAGAGCAGCTATAGCAATCAGCCCCAGCATTTT.